A single sample is the source of the 28 T cell receptor beta chains below, sequenced in a study of Ad26.COV2.S vaccination and SARS-CoV-2 variants. This table comes from immunoSEQ multiplex PCR, and its TCRdb copy is limited to in-frame clones, with some not included. The sample has fewer than 800,000 clones, roughly 90% seen once. Treatment here: around 19 received Ad26.COV2.S at low or high dose, single or two shots; about 5 received placebo; per-sample allocation not given. Specimens were obtained on day 63 following the first vaccine or placebo injection. The sample consisted of peripheral blood, taken in a trial of Ad26.COV2.S vaccine versus placebo. The receptor set was obtained from a person between 18 and 59 years old who received the Ad26.COV2.S COVID-19 vaccine or a placebo.

The rearrangement links TRBV12-3 or TRBV12-4 to TRBJ2-3, with 7 bases aligning to TRBD2. This CDR3 region has 12 residues. V gave up 10 bases and J gave up 1 base; unmatched junction bases: 2. The CDR3 nucleotides read TGTGCCACCGGACTAGGCACAGATACGCAGTATTTT. It codes for CATGLGTDTQYF.

The chain carries TRBV30 and TRBJ1-3; 7 bases line up with TRBD1. CDR3 length: 14 residues. The V and J ends lost 6 bases and 4 bases, in that order; junction bases with no gene match: 9. Germline assignment: CDR1 GTSNPN and CDR2 SVGIG (reference sequence). The CDR3 region has the DNA TGTGCCTGTAGGGGCCCAGGGGGAGGAAACACCATATATTTT. This codes for CACRGPGGGNTIYF.

The chain joins TRBV11-2 to TRBJ1-6; 8 bases map to TRBD1. Per germline, CDR1 SGHAT and CDR2 FQNNGV. V shed 1 base, J shed 6 bases, and the junction held 2 bases outside the gene matches. This CDR3 comprises 15 residues. The CDR3 spells CASSLADRVNSPLHF. In nucleotides, the CDR3 is TGTGCCAGCAGCTTAGCGGACAGGGTTAATTCACCCCTCCACTTT.

This chain joins TRBV18 and TRBJ1-2, with TRBD1 identical over 7 bases. With V trimmed by 0 bases and J by 6 bases, 7 bases remained unmatched. Per germline, CDR1 KGHSH and CDR2 LQKENI. The CDR3 consists of 15 residues. As DNA, the CDR3 is TGTGCCAGCTCACCACCAGGGGGCGCCATCCATGGCTACACCTTC. This sequence encodes CASSPPGGAIHGYTF.

CDR3 in amino acids: CASSSWGAYGYTF. CDR3 sequence (DNA): TGTGCCAGCAGCTCGTGGGGGGCCTATGGCTACACCTTC. This chain uses TRBV5-6 with TRBJ1-2; maybe TRBD1 (6 bases). Germline CDR1 SGHDT, CDR2 YYEEEE. This CDR3 region has 13 residues. Trimming stripped 3 bases from V and 4 bases from J, with 10 bases between.

The V call is TRBV18, the J call TRBJ2-2; D may be TRBD2 (6 bases). Germline values: CDR1 KGHSH, CDR2 LQKENI. The CDR3 runs to 14 residues. Trimming cost V 1 base and J 6 bases, with 9 bases left between them. Here the CDR3 DNA reads TGTGCCAGCTCACCACGCGCGGGGCCCGGGGAGCTGTTTTTT. Protein sequence: CASSPRAGPGELFF. Full variable domain (missing parts from reference TRBV18 and TRBJ2-2): NAGVMQNPRHLVRRRGQEARLRCSPMKGHSHVYWYRQLPEEGLKFMVYLQKENIIDESGMPKERFSAEFPKEGPSILRIQQVVRGDSAAYFCASSPRAGPGELFFGEGSRLTVL.

This clone was counted at least ten times. The chain is built from TRBV5-5 and TRBJ2-5, with D perhaps TRBD1 or TRBD2 (5 bases each). V was shortened by 1 base and J by 5 bases, with 6 bases between the two germline ends. In germline, CDR1 is SGHKS, CDR2 YYEKEE (reference sequence). The CDR3 is made up of 12 amino acids. The CDR3 sequence: CASSLWGETQYF. DNA for the CDR3: TGTGCCAGCAGCTTGTGGGGGGAGACCCAGTACTTC.

The genes are TRBV5-5 and TRBJ1-6; no definite D call. Between the trimmed V and J ends, which lost 4 bases and 10 bases, there was a span of 12 bases. This CDR3 has 13 amino acids. Germline CDR1 is SGHKS and CDR2 is YYEKEE (reference sequence). The CDR3 nucleotides are TGTGCCAGCAGCGTGGGGTGGCAGTCACCCCTCCACTTT. Translation gives CASSVGWQSPLHF.

J is TRBJ2-3 and V is TRBV27; unclear D gene. CDR3 length: 15 amino acids. Germline V CDR1 and CDR2: MNHEY, SMNVEV (reference sequence). V was pared by 4 bases and J by 1 base, with 12 bases between. The CDR3 here is CASSSFRRGTDTQYF. The CDR3 nucleotides read TGTGCCAGCAGTTCCTTCCGCCGGGGCACAGATACGCAGTATTTT.

The chain carries TRBV6-5 and TRBJ2-1; a possible D gene is TRBD1 (6 bases). CDR1 is MNHEY, CDR2 SVGAGI, per germline. CDR3 length: 15 amino acids. Trimming took off 2 bases at V and 6 bases at J, with 14 bases between the two ends. In nucleotides, the CDR3 is TGTGCCAGCAGTTACGGGGGCAACAGGGTCAATGAGCAGTTCTTC. Translation gives CASSYGGNRVNEQFF.

J is TRBJ1-1 and V is TRBV25-1; perhaps TRBD1 as D (5 bases). V lost 1 base and J 3 bases, leaving 12 bases between the germline ends. The germline V gene has CDR1 MGHDK and CDR2 SYGVNS. The CDR3 is made up of 15 amino acids. CDR3 sequence: CASSEFEGMDTEAFF. The CDR3 bases are TGTGCCAGCAGTGAATTTGAGGGGATGGACACTGAAGCTTTCTTT.

The chain joins TRBV15 to TRBJ2-3; D remains ambiguous. V lost 1 base to trimming and J lost 2 bases, with 13 bases between them. CDR1 and CDR2 (germline): LNHNV, YYDKDF (reference sequence). The CDR3 sequence is 16 residues long. CDR3 residues: CATSRVTGLITDTQYF. DNA of the CDR3: TGTGCCACCAGCAGAGTGACGGGCTTGATCACAGATACGCAGTATTTT.

V gene TRBV19 combines with J gene TRBJ1-1, with 7 bases matching TRBD1. The CDR3 length is 14 residues. The trim removed 7 bases at V and 1 base at J, leaving 6 bases unmatched. Germline CDR1 reads LNHDA; CDR2 reads SQIVND (reference sequence). The CDR3 is CASTWAGGNTEAFF. CDR3 DNA sequence: TGTGCCAGTACTTGGGCAGGGGGGAACACTGAAGCTTTCTTT. Full variable domain (remainder filled in from reference TRBV19 and TRBJ1-1): DGGITQSPKYLFRKEGQNVTLSCEQNLNHDAMYWYRQDPGQGLRLIYYSQIVNDFQKGDIAEGYSVSREKKESFPLTVTSAQKNPTAFYLCASTWAGGNTEAFFGQGTRLTVV.

This chain links TRBV23-1 with TRBJ2-7; no reliable D call. TRBV23-1 is assigned to the ORF class and has an uncertain function. Trimming removed 2 bases from V and 5 bases from J, with 4 bases in between. The CDR3 is 11 residues long. The DNA for the CDR3 is TGCGCCAGCAGTCAAGTCAACGAGCAGTACTTC. Amino acid sequence: CASSQVNEQYF.

The V call is TRBV5-4, the J call TRBJ2-1, with 8 bases that match TRBD2. V was clipped by 0 bases and J by 4 bases; unmatched bases: 15. CDR1 is SGHNT, CDR2 YYREEE, per germline (reference sequence). This CDR3 comprises 19 residues. DNA of the CDR3: TGTGCCAGCAGCTTGGTGGGGGCCGGGGGTAGCGGGACTTACAATGAGCAGTTCTTC. Translation: CASSLVGAGGSGTYNEQFF.

The chain couples TRBV19 to TRBJ2-3; TRBD1 aligns across 8 bases. V shed 6 bases, J shed 8 bases, and the junction held 4 bases outside the gene matches. CDR3 length: 12 amino acids. Germline V CDR1 and CDR2: LNHDA, SQIVND (reference sequence). The CDR3 reads CASRRQGSTQYF. The CDR3 nucleotides read TGTGCCAGTAGGAGACAGGGGTCTACGCAGTATTTT. The full variable domain, completed using reference TRBV19 and TRBJ2-3, is DGGITQSPKYLFRKEGQNVTLSCEQNLNHDAMYWYRQDPGQGLRLIYYSQIVNDFQKGDIAEGYSVSREKKESFPLTVTSAQKNPTAFYLCASRRQGSTQYFGPGTRLTVL.

The chain joins TRBV6-5 to TRBJ2-7; 9 nucleotides agree with TRBD2. Looked up from germline, CDR1 is MNHEY and CDR2 is SVGAGI. The CDR3 runs to 15 residues. V lost 0 bases, J lost 4 bases, and 4 bases stayed unmatched. CDR3 in DNA: TGTGCCAGCAGTTACTCGGCGGGAGGGCCTTACGAGCAGTACTTC. Its translation: CASSYSAGGPYEQYF.

The V call is TRBV30, the J call TRBJ1-4; D call uncertain. Between the trimmed V and J ends, which lost 1 base and 4 bases, there was a span of 4 bases. The CDR3 spans 12 residues. Germline-derived CDR1 and CDR2 are GTSNPN and SVGIG (reference sequence). Here the CDR3 reads CAWSAFNEKLFF. CDR3 in DNA: TGTGCCTGGAGTGCGTTTAATGAAAAACTGTTTTTT.

This chain uses TRBV6-1 with TRBJ1-5; the match to TRBD1 covers 9 bases. After removal of 1 base from V and 6 bases from J, the junction contained 7 bases not matched to a gene. Per the germline V gene, CDR1 is MNHNS and CDR2 is SASEGT. This CDR3 contains 16 residues. The CDR3 reads CASSEGTGGRGQPQHF. CDR3 bases: TGTGCCAGCAGTGAAGGTACAGGGGGCCGAGGTCAGCCCCAGCATTTT.

The V call is TRBV4-3, the J call TRBJ1-4; 7 nucleotides line up with TRBD1. The germline V gene encodes CDR1 LGHNA and CDR2 YSLEER. J was trimmed by 1 base and V by 6 bases; bases with no gene match: 8. The CDR3 length is 16 residues. The chain's CDR3 is CASRRTGDVTNEKLFF. CDR3 in DNA: TGCGCCAGCAGGCGAACAGGGGATGTAACTAATGAAAAACTGTTTTTT.

The rearrangement joins TRBV3-1 (or the pseudogene TRBV3-2) to TRBJ2-1, with 8 positions matching TRBD2. The CDR3 extends over 13 amino acids. In germline, CDR1 is LGHDT, CDR2 YNNKEL (reference sequence). The V and J ends lost 10 bases and 7 bases, in that order; junction bases with no gene match: 9. The DNA of the CDR3 is TGTGCCACCCGGGAGGGCGGGGAGAATGAGCAGTTCTTC. It encodes CATREGGENEQFF.

The V call is TRBV30, the J call TRBJ1-6; 7 bases fit TRBD1. This CDR3 comprises 15 residues. V was pared by 3 bases and J by 4 bases, with 6 bases of the junction left unmatched. The germline V gene encodes CDR1 GTSNPN and CDR2 SVGIG (reference sequence). CDR3 region: CAWRSTGRYNSPLHF. As DNA, the CDR3 is TGTGCCTGGAGATCGACAGGGCGATATAATTCACCCCTCCACTTT.

The rearrangement uses TRBV13 and TRBJ2-6; D is undetermined. Germline V gene sequence: CDR1 PRHDT, CDR2 FYEKMQ (reference sequence). Trimming cost V 3 bases and J 0 bases, with 15 bases left between them. The CDR3 is made up of 18 amino acids. CDR3 amino acids: CASSFLTGRTSGANVLTF. The DNA of the CDR3 is TGTGCCAGCAGCTTCTTAACGGGCAGAACCTCTGGGGCCAACGTCCTGACTTTC.

The genes are TRBV4-2 and TRBJ1-2; 7 bases align to TRBD1. Germline V CDR1 and CDR2: LGHNA, YNFKEQ. The CDR3 length is 16 residues. J was trimmed by 3 bases and V by 0 bases; bases with no gene match: 7. The CDR3 DNA reads as TGTGCCAGCAGCCAAGATACGAGGGGGCATGACTATGGCTACACCTTC. This sequence encodes CASSQDTRGHDYGYTF.

This clone was counted ten times or more. The chain joins TRBV2 to TRBJ2-2, with D tentatively TRBD1 or TRBD2 (5 bases each). Per germline, CDR1 SNHLY and CDR2 FYNNEI. The CDR3 runs 15 residues. Trimming shortened V by 10 bases and J by 1 base, and 16 bases separated the two germline ends. For the CDR3, the DNA is TGTGCCACCAGGACCGGGACGGTGAACACCGGGGAGCTGTTTTTT. Residues: CATRTGTVNTGELFF.

This sequence joins TRBV6-5 and TRBJ1-1, with D tentatively TRBD1 (6 bases). CDR3 length equals 14 residues. Germline CDR1 reads MNHEY; CDR2 reads SVGAGI. V was trimmed by 6 bases and J by 4 bases, leaving 15 bases between them. In DNA form, the CDR3 reads TGTGCCAGCAGCTACGGACAGTTTACCACTGAAGCTTTCTTT. This sequence encodes CASSYGQFTTEAFF.

The chain couples TRBV29-1 to TRBJ2-2; 9 positions match TRBD2. Germline V gene data show CDR1 as SQVTM and CDR2 as ANQGSEA. The ends lost 6 bases at V and 3 bases at J; junction bases unmatched: 8. This CDR3 has 15 residues. In DNA, the CDR3 is TGCAGCGTGGGTAGCGGGAGTTCGCACACCGGGGAGCTGTTTTTT. This sequence encodes CSVGSGSSHTGELFF.

The V and J genes are TRBV12-3 or TRBV12-4 and TRBJ1-5; 7 positions agree with TRBD1. The CDR3 sequence is 13 residues long. V lost 6 bases and J lost 7; bases outside the gene matches: 6. In nucleotides, the CDR3 is TGTGCCAGCAGCGCACAGGGGCCCCAGCCCCAGCATTTT. Its protein is CASSAQGPQPQHF.